The 5 T cell receptor beta chains below were found in one sample sequenced in a study of identical twins. TCRdb processed the 5' RACE reads anew with MiXCR; each CDR3 protein has one entry. This repertoire shows around 340,000 distinct CDR3 sequences, more than 9% found once; its top ten account for just over 7%. These data also featured in a second study, about yellow fever vaccine responses in identical twins.

Sequencing was performed on CD8+ T cells sorted from blood. Receptor source: a woman under 30 in good health.

The table lists this clonotype with a few counts. The rearrangement joins TRBV9 to TRBJ2-1; possible D gene TRBD2, 6 bases. Germline V CDR1 and CDR2: SGDLS, YYNGEE. The CDR3 totals 15 residues. Trimming shortened V by 0 bases and J by 8 bases, and 15 bases separated the two germline ends. This CDR3 is CASSVDEGGRDEQFF. The CDR3 DNA reads as TGTGCCAGCAGCGTAGATGAGGGAGGTAGGGATGAGCAGTTCTTC.

This clonotype occurred a few times. V and J are TRBV20-1 and TRBJ2-6; D is possibly TRBD1 (6 bases). The CDR3 is 17 residues long. Germline assignment: CDR1 DFQATT and CDR2 SNEGSKA (reference sequence). V lost 1 base and J lost 0, with 13 bases in between. In DNA form, the CDR3 reads TGCAGTGCTAGAGGGGGTGACAGGCACTCTGGGGCCAACGTCCTGACTTTC. It codes for CSARGGDRHSGANVLTF.

Ten or more counts support this clonotype. This chain links TRBV12-3 or TRBV12-4 with TRBJ2-6; 7 bases align to TRBD2. This CDR3 comprises 17 residues. Trimming removed 5 bases from V and 2 bases from J; junction bases left unmatched: 9. The CDR3: CASSTRAGEPGANVLTF. The CDR3 DNA is TGTGCCAGCAGTACACGCGCGGGGGAACCTGGGGCCAACGTCCTGACTTTC.

This clonotype was observed a handful of times. Mismatch with germline at one junction end may stem from a read error. The chain uses TRBV6-5 and TRBJ2-2, with D perhaps matching TRBD2 (5 bases). The CDR3 is 16 amino acids. Germline V CDR1 and CDR2: MNHEY, SVGAGI. CDR3 coding DNA: TGTGCCAGCAGTTACGAGGGCCTCTTTTTACCCGGGGTGCTGTTTTTT. Its translation is CASSYEGLFLPGVLFF.

This clonotype occurred a few times. CDR3 sequence (DNA): TGTGCCAGCAGTCCCCTTGGTGGGACTAGAGGAGAGACCCAGTACTTC. Translating gives CASSPLGGTRGETQYF. The V and J genes are TRBV28 and TRBJ2-5, with 8 bases fitting TRBD2. Germline loops: CDR1 MDHEN, CDR2 SYDVKM. The CDR3 contains 16 residues. The J segment lost 4 bases and the V segment lost 5 bases, leaving 12 bases of the junction unmatched.